What follows describes a single TCR beta chain. The data derive from a study of blood T cell repertoires in COVID-19. J lost 1 base, V lost 6 bases, and 5 bases had no gene match. The CDR3 consists of 15 residues. CDR1 and CDR2 (germline): LNHDA, SQIVND (reference sequence). Sequencing used immunoSEQ multiplex PCR; TCRdb keeps in-frame clones, though not all of them. Among about 400,000 clones listed, about 87% were seen once. This clonotype was sampled from a human donor in a cohort sampled during active COVID-19. The chain joins TRBV19 to TRBJ2-2; TRBD1 aligns across 7 bases. The sequenced material came from peripheral blood. The CDR3 sequence: CASSTGTENTGELFF. Here the CDR3 DNA reads TGTGCCAGTAGCACCGGGACAGAGAACACCGGGGAGCTGTTTTTT.